This TCR beta chain appears in the sequencing data of a study of T cells in localized non-small cell lung cancer. Study findings and constraints: Density of T cells in blood, when higher, went with longer overall survival. A median of about 50 clones ranked among the top 100 in tumor appeared in adjacent lung.

Measured with immunoSEQ multiplex PCR; TCRdb has only the in-frame clones, and not every one. The sample has around 140,000 clones; around 89% are singletons. V was pared by 5 bases and J by 6 bases, with 8 bases of the junction left unmatched. Per germline, CDR1 MNHEY and CDR2 SMNVEV (reference sequence). The CDR3 spans 16 residues. This clone appeared many times. Its antigen remains unidentified. This chain connects TRBV27 to TRBJ2-2, with TRBD1 matching 11 bases. This clonotype was obtained from an older female donor with stage I lung adenocarcinoma. Material: peripheral blood, obtained before any cancer treatment. The CDR3 bases are TGTGCCAGCAGTACACACGGGACAGGGGGAGCCGGGGAGCTGTTTTTT. Protein: CASSTHGTGGAGELFF.